A selection of T cell receptor beta chains follows, all from one sample in a study of regulatory T cells in long-lasting Graves disease. TCRdb reprocessed the multiplex PCR reads with MiXCR, giving one entry per CDR3 protein. The table includes roughly 500,000 distinct CDR3 sequences, about 20% detected once. Sequenced here: peripheral blood mononuclear cells (PBMCs), sampled when the disease was refractory, from a patient treated with antithyroid drugs. Every receptor here comes from a female donor with Graves disease. CDR3s include the opening cysteine and the closing phenylalanine or tryptophan.

CDR3 length: 15; V gene: TRBV6-1; J gene: TRBJ2-7; CDR3 protein: CASSVPSGIAYEQYF
CDR3 length: 15; V gene: TRBV20-1; J gene: TRBJ2-7; CDR3 protein: CSAQSRGVSSYEQYF
CDR3 length: 15; V gene: TRBV6-2/TRBV6-3; J gene: TRBJ1-3; CDR3 protein: CASSYSRVSGNTIYF
CDR3 length: 14; V gene: TRBV12-3/TRBV12-4; J gene: TRBJ2-7; CDR3 protein: CASSLTGTGNEQYF
CDR3 length: 13; V gene: TRBV9; J gene: TRBJ2-5; CDR3 protein: CASSVTVPETQYF
CDR3 length: 13; V gene: TRBV2; J gene: TRBJ2-7; CDR3 protein: CATSGAGGYEQYF
CDR3 length: 13; V gene: TRBV5-5; J gene: TRBJ1-4; CDR3 protein: CASSFQGNEKLFF
CDR3 length: 16; V gene: TRBV28; J gene: TRBJ2-1; CDR3 protein: CASSLGLAGGNNEQFF
CDR3 length: 17; V gene: TRBV27; J gene: TRBJ2-1; CDR3 protein: CASSLYPGQAFDNEQFF
CDR3 length: 16; V gene: TRBV28; J gene: TRBJ1-5; CDR3 protein: CASSLFVGHDNQPQHF
CDR3 length: 16; V gene: TRBV10-3; J gene: TRBJ1-2; CDR3 protein: CAISIGPGQGARGYTF
CDR3 length: 17; V gene: TRBV28; J gene: TRBJ2-5; CDR3 protein: CACNRREVAGGGETQYF
CDR3 length: 14; V gene: TRBV12-3/TRBV12-4; J gene: TRBJ1-2; CDR3 protein: CASRRVRGQGGYTF
CDR3 length: 13; V gene: TRBV20-1; J gene: TRBJ2-7; CDR3 protein: CSARYRGIYEQYF
CDR3 length: 14; V gene: TRBV7-9; J gene: TRBJ1-4; CDR3 protein: CASSLDRGDEKLFF
CDR3 length: 14; V gene: TRBV28; J gene: TRBJ2-2; CDR3 protein: CASSPPSLTGELFF
CDR3 length: 15; V gene: TRBV20-1; J gene: TRBJ1-5; CDR3 protein: CSARRDRVDSQPQHF
CDR3 length: 14; V gene: TRBV27; J gene: TRBJ2-7; CDR3 protein: CASSLQGVGYEQYF
CDR3 length: 13; V gene: TRBV18; J gene: TRBJ2-7; CDR3 protein: CASSPWDVGEQYF
CDR3 length: 19; V gene: TRBV7-3; J gene: TRBJ2-5; CDR3 protein: CASSPSPPREVWYEETQYF
CDR3 length: 17; V gene: TRBV28; J gene: TRBJ2-2; CDR3 protein: CASSPLANLDFSGELFF
CDR3 length: 13; V gene: TRBV6-1; J gene: TRBJ1-1; CDR3 protein: CASSALGNTEAFF
CDR3 length: 16; V gene: TRBV7-6; J gene: TRBJ2-7; CDR3 protein: CASSLDLAGGAYEQYF